This TCR beta chain was identified during a study of regulatory T cells in long-lasting Graves disease. In this sample, this clonotype turned up many times. The antigen is unknown. General study results and limits: Among persistent patients, a larger number of public clonotypes were shared (around 2,700) than among newly diagnosed patients (around 980).

Researchers made TCR beta libraries by using iRepertoire HTBI primers and running Arm-PCR on CDR3 regions. In the original workflow: Sample data revealed fewer than 70 TRBV and 14 TRBJ segments. In TCRdb, the multiplex PCR reads were re-called with MiXCR into one record per CDR3 protein. The V and J calls and clone size come from TCRdb's table, not from the authors' own analysis. The sample carries 200,000 to 250,000 distinct CDR3 sequences, approximately 19% recorded once. This CDR3 is 13 amino acids long. Germline assignment: CDR1 ENHRY and CDR2 SYGVKD. V dropped 3 bases and J dropped 7 bases, with 11 bases sitting between them. Specified time point: newly diagnosed GD, antithyroid drugs for less than 3 months. Isolated PBMC RNA provided the starting material for the TCR library. This sample also appeared in a second study, on T cells in Graves' hyperthyroidism and ophthalmopathy. This second study notes: Exclusion followed for patients with uncontrolled infection, other autoimmune disease, pregnancy or lactation. Classification by a 13 V-J model distinguished ophthalmopathy from stable hyperthyroidism.

The source of this sequence is a woman under 40 with Graves disease. This specimen consisted of peripheral blood mononuclear cells (PBMCs), obtained at new diagnosis, from a patient treated with antithyroid drugs. The chain is built from TRBV10-3 and TRBJ2-3; D perhaps matches TRBD2 (5 bases). The CDR3 region has the DNA TGTGCCATCAGTGAAGGACTTCAAAATACGCAGTATTTT. This codes for CAISEGLQNTQYF.